This is a list of T cell receptor beta chains from one sample in a study of glioma-infiltrating T cells after dendritic cell vaccination. Generated by immunoSEQ multiplex PCR, the TCRdb table keeps only in-frame clones and is missing some. Of roughly 88,000 clones listed, 81% are singletons. The sequences come from blood, collected after dendritic cell vaccination. Receptors originate from a human donor with glioblastoma. Each CDR3 is given with its conserved first and last residue. The order of the fields is J gene, V gene, CDR3 protein.

J gene: TRBJ2-1
V gene: TRBV6-1
CDR3 protein: CASSALTDSYNEQFF

J gene: TRBJ2-4
V gene: TRBV7-2
CDR3 protein: CASSPRTSGMGNIQYF

J gene: TRBJ2-4
V gene: TRBV27
CDR3 protein: CASSLGPQGGKNIQYF

J gene: TRBJ1-3
V gene: TRBV5-1
CDR3 protein: CASSLAEENTIYF

J gene: TRBJ1-5
V gene: TRBV18
CDR3 protein: CASSPGQGNQPQHF

J gene: TRBJ1-2
V gene: TRBV7-2
CDR3 protein: CASSQGDRGGYTF

J gene: TRBJ1-5
V gene: TRBV5-4
CDR3 protein: CASSPGVQEPQHF

J gene: TRBJ1-2
V gene: TRBV28
CDR3 protein: CASSRRDRGDYGYTF

J gene: TRBJ1-5
V gene: TRBV18
CDR3 protein: CASSGQVNQPQHF

J gene: TRBJ2-3
V gene: TRBV5-4
CDR3 protein: CASRAGGEGTDTQYF

J gene: TRBJ1-2
V gene: TRBV6-6
CDR3 protein: CASSPGRSYGYTF

J gene: TRBJ1-2
V gene: TRBV6-1
CDR3 protein: CACRLTGVDYGYTF

J gene: TRBJ1-5
V gene: TRBV7-9
CDR3 protein: CASSLAGTGSNQPQHF

J gene: TRBJ2-3
V gene: TRBV4-1
CDR3 protein: CASSHPSRPGRESTDTQYF

J gene: TRBJ2-2
V gene: TRBV29-1
CDR3 protein: CSVEGGTGELFF

J gene: TRBJ1-4
V gene: TRBV7-9
CDR3 protein: CASSLPTGSNEKLFF

J gene: TRBJ2-3
V gene: TRBV5-1
CDR3 protein: CASRSPGGTDTQYF

J gene: TRBJ1-1
V gene: TRBV2
CDR3 protein: CASETRLANTEAFF

J gene: TRBJ2-5
V gene: TRBV6-6
CDR3 protein: CASSYRAVNQETQYF

J gene: TRBJ2-6
V gene: TRBV11-2
CDR3 protein: CASSFGSGAGANVLTF

J gene: TRBJ2-7
V gene: TRBV18
CDR3 protein: CASSPTSSYEQYF

J gene: TRBJ2-1
V gene: TRBV28
CDR3 protein: CASSFGAEQFF

J gene: TRBJ1-1
V gene: TRBV30
CDR3 protein: CAWSPFQNTEAFF

J gene: TRBJ1-5
V gene: TRBV19
CDR3 protein: CASSILEDRGQAPQHF

J gene: TRBJ2-4
V gene: TRBV7-2
CDR3 protein: CASSTSGGALVNIQYF

J gene: TRBJ2-5
V gene: TRBV9
CDR3 protein: CASSVTGGRETQYF

J gene: TRBJ2-7
V gene: TRBV5-4
CDR3 protein: CASSFPSQGHYEQYF

J gene: TRBJ2-3
V gene: TRBV7-3
CDR3 protein: CASSLISGTGYGDTQYF

J gene: TRBJ1-1
V gene: TRBV11-2
CDR3 protein: CASSIQTDTEAFF

J gene: TRBJ1-5
V gene: TRBV27
CDR3 protein: CASSGDSSNQPQHF

J gene: TRBJ1-6
V gene: TRBV10-3
CDR3 protein: CAISAVPPNNSPLHF

J gene: TRBJ2-7
V gene: TRBV4-1
CDR3 protein: CASSQRQGNPAYEQYF

J gene: TRBJ2-2
V gene: TRBV6-6
CDR3 protein: CASSYPKAGVTGELFF

J gene: TRBJ2-5
V gene: TRBV9
CDR3 protein: CASSVEIRAEQTQYF

J gene: TRBJ1-1
V gene: TRBV5-5
CDR3 protein: CASSYKDIMNTEAFF

J gene: TRBJ2-1
V gene: TRBV27
CDR3 protein: CASSQRTGGYLHEQFF

J gene: TRBJ1-6
V gene: TRBV15
CDR3 protein: CATSPRQGASPLHF

J gene: TRBJ2-3
V gene: TRBV5-1
CDR3 protein: CASSFRDNTDTQYF

J gene: TRBJ2-1
V gene: TRBV6-5
CDR3 protein: CASTQGGRGNEQFF

J gene: TRBJ1-2
V gene: TRBV5-1
CDR3 protein: CASSAPPYSSGYTF

J gene: TRBJ2-3
V gene: TRBV1
CDR3 protein: CTSSQAPYSGSLSYETDTQYF

J gene: TRBJ1-2
V gene: TRBV7-2
CDR3 protein: CASSQDRGGYGYTF

J gene: TRBJ1-2
V gene: TRBV5-6
CDR3 protein: CASSGLSYGYTF

J gene: TRBJ1-5
V gene: TRBV7-8
CDR3 protein: CASSLVGQGAPWNQPQHF

J gene: TRBJ1-4
V gene: TRBV2
CDR3 protein: CASRGTGANEKLFF

J gene: TRBJ1-1
V gene: TRBV6-5
CDR3 protein: CASKETGGMNTEAFF

J gene: TRBJ2-1
V gene: TRBV28
CDR3 protein: CASRWTGGGNEQFF

J gene: TRBJ1-5
V gene: TRBV6-1
CDR3 protein: CASAAGAYSNQPQHF

J gene: TRBJ2-2
V gene: TRBV5-6
CDR3 protein: CASSLGGTGLTGELFF

J gene: TRBJ2-5
V gene: TRBV6-5
CDR3 protein: CASSYSSASEETQYF

J gene: TRBJ2-5
V gene: TRBV6-5
CDR3 protein: CASSYSSGQETQYF

J gene: TRBJ1-1
V gene: TRBV5-1
CDR3 protein: CASSYWDSLNTEAFF

J gene: TRBJ1-1
V gene: TRBV2
CDR3 protein: CASSDQGNTEAFF

J gene: TRBJ2-2
V gene: TRBV9
CDR3 protein: CASSGRQGGRPPNGVSSGELFF

J gene: TRBJ2-1
V gene: TRBV5-4
CDR3 protein: CASSLAGTRLGNEQFF

J gene: TRBJ1-5
V gene: TRBV6-6
CDR3 protein: CASSPPSGVNQPQHF

J gene: TRBJ1-2
V gene: TRBV5-1
CDR3 protein: CASSPIAGDGGYTF